These 28 T cell receptor beta chains were all obtained from the same sample, sequenced in a study of CD8 T cells in ankylosing spondylitis. TCRdb re-derived calls from the 5' RACE reads in MiXCR, one entry per CDR3 protein. The table shows roughly 260,000 distinct CDR3 sequences, with 20% occurring only once. Material for sequencing was blood, either unsorted or a sorted T cell fraction (not recorded which). The origin of the receptors is a male donor with ankylosing spondylitis or in good health (not recorded which).

The chain combines TRBV7-2 with TRBJ1-5, with TRBD1 identical over 10 bases. Looked up from germline, CDR1 is SGHTA and CDR2 is FQGNSA. The CDR3 contains 16 residues. With V trimmed by 0 bases and J by 3 bases, 2 bases remained unmatched. The CDR3 nucleotides read TGTGCCAGCAGCTTAGCGGGACAGGGGATCAATCAGCCCCAGCATTTT. It encodes CASSLAGQGINQPQHF.

Of note for this clonotype: A read error may produce the germline difference seen at one junction end. The chain uses TRBV7-9 and TRBJ1-2; no reliable D call. This CDR3 spans 12 amino acids. Germline V gene data show CDR1 as SEHNR and CDR2 as FQNEAQ (reference sequence). CDR3 nucleotide sequence: TGTGCCAGCAGCTTAGAATTTTATGTCTACACCTTC. Translating gives CASSLEFYVYTF.

Many counts were recorded for this clonotype. The V gene is TRBV7-3, the J gene TRBJ2-3, with 8 bases that match TRBD2. J was trimmed by 4 bases and V by 5 bases; bases with no gene match: 5. The CDR3 length is 14 residues. Germline V gene lookup returns CDR1 SGHTA and CDR2 FQGTGA. CDR3 in DNA: TGTGCCAGCAGCATCGGGACTAGGGCAGATACGCAGTATTTT. Translating gives CASSIGTRADTQYF. The full variable domain, rest sourced from reference TRBV7-3 and TRBJ2-3, is GAGVSQTPSNKVTEKGKYVELRCDPISGHTALYWYRQSLGQGPEFLIYFQGTGAADDSGLPNDRFFAVRPEGSVSTLKIQRTERGDSAVYLCASSIGTRADTQYFGPGTRLTVL.

This clonotype has a handful of counts. This sequence joins TRBV20-1 and TRBJ2-1; tentatively, D is TRBD2 (5 bases). Germline V lookup: CDR1 DFQATT, CDR2 SNEGSKA (reference sequence). V lost 5 bases and J lost 0, with 17 bases in between. The CDR3 has 16 amino acids. The CDR3 DNA reads TGCAGTGCTCCCCGCAGAGGGTTTGGCTCCTACAATGAGCAGTTCTTC. This translates into CSAPRRGFGSYNEQFF.

In its sample, this clonotype was seen many times. The rearrangement joins TRBV20-1 to TRBJ2-1, with TRBD2 matching over 8 bases. The CDR3 consists of 15 residues. CDR1 is DFQATT and CDR2 is SNEGSKA in the germline V gene (reference sequence). The J segment lost 9 bases and the V segment lost 4 bases, leaving 14 bases of the junction unmatched. The CDR3 sequence: CSATATGGLLGEQFF. In nucleotides, the CDR3 is TGCAGTGCTACCGCGACGGGAGGGCTGCTTGGTGAGCAGTTCTTC.

This clonotype was detected only a few times. This chain links TRBV20-1 with TRBJ2-3, with TRBD2 matching 9 bases. Per the germline V gene, CDR1 is DFQATT and CDR2 is SNEGSKA (reference sequence). This CDR3 has 13 amino acids. V trimming: 7 bases; J trimming: 2 bases; junction bases outside the gene matches: 4. The CDR3 region has the DNA TGCAGTGAGAAGCGGGGGGCCACAGATACGCAGTATTTT. This translates into CSEKRGATDTQYF.

This clonotype was seen more than once but under ten times. The V and J genes are TRBV12-3 or TRBV12-4 and TRBJ2-3; perhaps TRBD1 as D (6 bases). Trimming removed 2 bases at V and 1 base at J, with 13 bases between. This CDR3 region has 16 residues. The CDR3 sequence is CASSLRQAARTDTQYF. The CDR3 DNA is TGTGCCAGCAGTTTACGACAGGCCGCGCGCACAGATACGCAGTATTTT.

The chain joins TRBV18 to TRBJ2-1; tentative D call: TRBD2 (5 bases). Germline assignment: CDR1 KGHSH and CDR2 LQKENI. Trimming removed 0 bases at V and 5 bases at J, with 11 bases between. This CDR3 spans 15 amino acids. CDR3 sequence reads: CASSPPNGRDNEQFF. The CDR3 nucleotides read TGTGCCAGCTCACCACCGAACGGGCGGGACAATGAGCAGTTCTTC. Full variable domain (remainder filled in from reference TRBV18 and TRBJ2-1): NAGVMQNPRHLVRRRGQEARLRCSPMKGHSHVYWYRQLPEEGLKFMVYLQKENIIDESGMPKERFSAEFPKEGPSILRIQQVVRGDSAAYFCASSPPNGRDNEQFFGPGTRLTVL.

This clonotype was recorded many times. This rearrangement joins TRBV12-3 or TRBV12-4 to TRBJ1-1; possible D gene TRBD1, 5 bases. Trimming took off 2 bases at V and 2 bases at J, with 9 bases between the two ends. This CDR3 is 14 amino acids long. The CDR3 here is CASSLSGYNTEAFF. The CDR3 region has the DNA TGTGCCAGCAGTTTATCAGGGTACAACACTGAAGCTTTCTTT.

In its sample, this clonotype was seen many times. J is TRBJ1-4 and V is TRBV5-5, with 11 bases aligning to TRBD1. V trimming: 3 bases; J trimming: 14 bases; junction bases outside the gene matches: 9. In germline, CDR1 is SGHKS, CDR2 YYEKEE (reference sequence). The CDR3 is 14 amino acids. In DNA form, the CDR3 reads TGTGCCAGCAGCTCGGACAGGGGGCAGTTTACGCTGTTTTTT. This encodes CASSSDRGQFTLFF. Full variable domain (rest looked up from reference TRBV5-5 and TRBJ1-4): DAGVTQSPTHLIKTRGQQVTLRCSPISGHKSVSWYQQVLGQGPQFIFQYYEKEERGRGNFPDRFSARQFPNYSSELNVNALLLGDSALYLCASSSDRGQFTLFFGSGTQLSVL.

This clonotype has a handful of counts. The gene calls are TRBV5-1 and TRBJ1-2, with 7 bases matching TRBD1. Trimming at V came to 2 bases and at J to 8 bases, leaving 3 bases not matched to a gene. Germline CDR1 is SGHRS and CDR2 is YFSETQ. The CDR3 has 12 residues. The CDR3 DNA reads as TGCGCCAGCAGCTTACCGGGACAGGGCTACACCTTC. Encoded protein: CASSLPGQGYTF.

The J gene is TRBJ1-5, the V gene TRBV5-6, with 7 nucleotides matching TRBD1. Per the germline V gene, CDR1 is SGHDT and CDR2 is YYEEEE. J lost 5 bases, V lost 5 bases, and 7 bases had no gene match. This CDR3 contains 14 residues. The CDR3 is CASSVWTGYQPQHF. The CDR3, as DNA: TGTGCCAGCAGTGTCTGGACAGGATATCAGCCCCAGCATTTT.

The chain uses TRBV3-1 and TRBJ1-4; tentative D call: TRBD1 (5 bases). The CDR3 extends over 16 amino acids. Germline V lookup: CDR1 LGHDT, CDR2 YNNKEL (reference sequence). Trimming shortened V by 1 base and J by 0 bases, and 9 bases separated the two germline ends. This CDR3 is CASSQGVGATNEKLFF. The CDR3 DNA reads TGTGCCAGCAGCCAAGGTGTAGGGGCAACTAATGAAAAACTGTTTTTT.

CDR3 sequence: CASSGGQGMTDTQYF. CDR3 nucleotide sequence: TGTGCCAGCAGCGGGGGACAGGGTATGACAGATACGCAGTATTTT. This chain joins TRBV7-8 and TRBJ2-3; TRBD1 matches 9 bases. Germline loops: CDR1 SGHVS, CDR2 FQNEAQ. There are 15 residues in the CDR3. V shed 5 bases and J 3 bases; nucleotides not matched to a gene: 6.

The V and J genes are TRBV7-3 and TRBJ2-7; D unclear. CDR1 and CDR2 from the germline V gene are SGHTA and FQGTGA. Trimming took 5 bases from V and 3 from J, leaving 11 bases between them. This CDR3 spans 13 amino acids. This chain's CDR3 is CASSDRARYEQYV. The CDR3 DNA reads as TGTGCCAGCAGCGATAGGGCGCGCTACGAGCAGTACGTC.

This clonotype was seen a few times. V and J are TRBV27 and TRBJ1-2; D gene unclear. V lost 0 bases to trimming and J lost 0 bases, with 5 bases between them. CDR3 size: 14 residues. CDR1 is MNHEY, CDR2 SMNVEV, per germline (reference sequence). The CDR3 region is CASSLSRPNYGYTF. CDR3 coding DNA: TGTGCCAGCAGTTTATCACGACCTAACTATGGCTACACCTTC.

This clonotype was counted a few times. The rearrangement uses TRBV20-1 and TRBJ2-2, with 10 bases that match TRBD1. This CDR3 is built from 17 residues. The V gene's germline CDR1 is DFQATT and CDR2 SNEGSKA (reference sequence). The junction had 6 bases not matched to a gene; V was cut back by 0 bases and J by 2 bases. In DNA, the CDR3 is TGCAGTGCTAGAGATATCCGGACAGGGGGAAACACCGGGGAGCTGTTTTTT. Protein: CSARDIRTGGNTGELFF.

This clonotype has a handful of counts. The rearrangement joins TRBV9 to TRBJ2-3; 11 nucleotides match TRBD1. CDR1 and CDR2 (germline): SGDLS, YYNGEE. V trimming: 1 base; J trimming: 1 base; junction bases outside the gene matches: 5. CDR3 size: 17 residues. The CDR3 spells CASSVPWDRGCTDTQYF. CDR3 nucleotides: TGTGCCAGCAGCGTACCCTGGGACAGGGGGTGCACAGATACGCAGTATTTT.

The chain combines TRBV5-1 with TRBJ2-5; 15 bases map to TRBD2. Germline CDR1 and CDR2: SGHRS and YFSETQ. This CDR3 has 17 amino acids. The V gene end was trimmed by 4 bases and the J gene end by 2 bases; junction bases not matched to a gene: 6. CDR3 in amino acids: CASSPPGLAGGQETQYF. The CDR3, as DNA: TGCGCCAGCAGCCCCCCTGGACTAGCGGGGGGGCAAGAGACCCAGTACTTC.

V and J are TRBV21-1 and TRBJ2-1; the DNA was not used to check the table's D call, TRBD2. TRBV21-1 is flagged as a pseudogene. CDR3 size: 15 residues. The CDR3 loop is CASSINSGSVNEQFF. The CDR3 nucleotides read TGTGCCAGCAGTATTAATAGCGGGAGCGTCAATGAGCAGTTCTTC.

J is TRBJ1-6 and V is TRBV5-6, with a possible D match to TRBD1 (6 bases). The length of the CDR3 is 14 residues. Trimming left V 2 bases short and J 10 bases short, with 13 bases between. Germline-derived CDR1 and CDR2 are SGHDT and YYEEEE. The CDR3 is CASSFTGIGSPLHF. The CDR3 DNA follows: TGTGCCAGCAGCTTTACAGGGATAGGATCACCCCTCCACTTT. Supplemented by reference TRBV5-6 and TRBJ1-6, the full variable domain reads DAGVTQSPTHLIKTRGQQVTLRCSPKSGHDTVSWYQQALGQGPQFIFQYYEEEERQRGNFPDRFSGHQFPNYSSELNVNALLLGDSALYLCASSFTGIGSPLHFGNGTRLTVT.

The table lists this clonotype with many counts. The chain is built from TRBV11-2 and TRBJ2-1; D may be TRBD2 (6 bases). The V gene's germline CDR1 is SGHAT and CDR2 FQNNGV. The CDR3 covers 14 residues. With 4 bases removed from V and 7 bases from J, the gap between germline ends came to 14 bases. CDR3 DNA sequence: TGTGCCAGCAGCTGGGCGGGACCCAGGAATGAGCAGTTCTTC. It codes for CASSWAGPRNEQFF.

J is TRBJ2-1 and V is TRBV7-2; tentatively, D is TRBD2 (5 bases). Germline-derived CDR1 and CDR2 are SGHTA and FQGNSA. CDR3 length: 13 amino acids. Trimming shortened V by 5 bases and J by 7 bases, and 12 bases separated the two germline ends. CDR3 amino acids: CASSRGSWNEQFF. The CDR3, as DNA: TGTGCCAGCAGCCGGGGTAGTTGGAATGAGCAGTTCTTC.

The V gene is TRBV2, the J gene TRBJ2-3; D is undetermined. V lost 0 bases, J lost 1 base, and 14 bases lay in between. The CDR3 covers 17 residues. Germline CDR1 and CDR2: SNHLY and FYNNEI. The chain's CDR3 is CASSEAFVGMGTDTQYF. The CDR3 nucleotides are TGTGCCAGCAGTGAAGCGTTCGTTGGGATGGGCACAGATACGCAGTATTTT.

This clonotype was seen many times. The chain carries TRBV20-1 and TRBJ2-1; tentative D call: TRBD1 (6 bases). The CDR3 is made up of 15 amino acids. Trimming shortened V by 3 bases and J by 3 bases, and 15 bases separated the two germline ends. Germline V gene sequence: CDR1 DFQATT, CDR2 SNEGSKA (reference sequence). The CDR3 here is CSARAQGIFYNEQFF. The CDR3 DNA is TGCAGTGCTAGGGCACAGGGAATTTTCTACAATGAGCAGTTCTTC.

This rearrangement joins TRBV5-5 to TRBJ2-3; 13 bases match TRBD2. The V and J ends lost 0 bases and 4 bases, in that order; junction bases with no gene match: 5. Germline values: CDR1 SGHKS, CDR2 YYEKEE (reference sequence). The CDR3 is 17 amino acids. CDR3 residues: CASSLDPGTSGADTQYF. In nucleotides, the CDR3 is TGTGCCAGCAGCTTGGACCCCGGGACTAGCGGGGCAGATACGCAGTATTTT.

There are a few counts of this clonotype. The V call is TRBV6-1, the J call TRBJ2-7; TRBD1 matches 9 bases. After removal of 6 bases from V and 3 bases from J, the junction contained 9 bases not matched to a gene. The CDR3 consists of 15 residues. Germline V gives CDR1 MNHNS, CDR2 SASEGT. The CDR3: CASRTGTGTGYEQYV. CDR3 coding DNA: TGTGCCAGCAGGACCGGGACAGGGACAGGCTACGAGCAGTACGTC.

Comments on this clonotype: The germline gene is not matched at one end of the junction; a read error may be the cause. This CDR3 reads CASSEAPGQAFSGNTIYF. The CDR3, as DNA: TGTGCCAGCAGTGAGGCGCCGGGACAGGCCTTCTCTGGAAACACCATATATTTT. The rearrangement joins TRBV10-3 to TRBJ1-3; 8 bases align to TRBD1. The CDR3 sequence is 18 residues long. Germline CDR1 and CDR2: ENHRY and SYGVKD.